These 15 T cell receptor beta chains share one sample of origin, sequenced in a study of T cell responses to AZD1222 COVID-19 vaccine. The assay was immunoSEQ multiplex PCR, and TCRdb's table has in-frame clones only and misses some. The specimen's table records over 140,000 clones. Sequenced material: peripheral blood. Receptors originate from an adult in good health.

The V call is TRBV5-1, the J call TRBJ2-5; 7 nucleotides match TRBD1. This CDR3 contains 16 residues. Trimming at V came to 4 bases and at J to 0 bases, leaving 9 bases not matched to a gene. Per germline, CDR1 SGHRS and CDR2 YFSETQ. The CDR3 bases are TGCGCCAGCAGCCTCCTCCGGGACAGAGACCAAGAGACCCAGTACTTC. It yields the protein CASSLLRDRDQETQYF. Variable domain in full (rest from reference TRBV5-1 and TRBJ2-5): KAGVTQTPRYLIKTRGQQVTLSCSPISGHRSVSWYQQTPGQGLQFLFEYFSETQRNKGNFPGRFSGRQFSNSRSEMNVSTLELGDSALYLCASSLLRDRDQETQYFGPGTRLLVL.

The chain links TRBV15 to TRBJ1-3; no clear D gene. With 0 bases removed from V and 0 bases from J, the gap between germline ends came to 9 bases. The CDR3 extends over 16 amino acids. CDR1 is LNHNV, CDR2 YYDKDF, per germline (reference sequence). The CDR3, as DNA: TGTGCCACCAGCAGAGATGCCGGGAGCTCTGGAAACACCATATATTTT. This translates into CATSRDAGSSGNTIYF. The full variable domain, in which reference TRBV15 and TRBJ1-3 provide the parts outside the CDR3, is DAMVIQNPRYQVTQFGKPVTLSCSQTLNHNVMYWYQQKSSQAPKLLFHYYDKDFNNEADTPDNFQSRRPNTSFCFLDIRSPGLGDTAMYLCATSRDAGSSGNTIYFGEGSWLTVV.

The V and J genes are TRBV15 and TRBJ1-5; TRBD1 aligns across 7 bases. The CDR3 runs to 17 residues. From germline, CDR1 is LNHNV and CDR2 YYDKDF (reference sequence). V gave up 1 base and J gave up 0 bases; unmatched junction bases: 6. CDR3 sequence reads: CATSRGTGVRSNQPQHF. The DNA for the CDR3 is TGTGCCACCAGCAGAGGAACAGGGGTCCGTAGCAATCAGCCCCAGCATTTT.

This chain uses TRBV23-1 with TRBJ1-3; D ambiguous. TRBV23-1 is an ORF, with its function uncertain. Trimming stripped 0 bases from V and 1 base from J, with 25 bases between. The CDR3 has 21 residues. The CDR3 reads CASSQSSGPGQAYLSGNTIYF. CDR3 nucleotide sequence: TGCGCCAGCAGTCAATCCTCCGGTCCCGGGCAGGCCTACCTGTCTGGAAACACCATATATTTT.

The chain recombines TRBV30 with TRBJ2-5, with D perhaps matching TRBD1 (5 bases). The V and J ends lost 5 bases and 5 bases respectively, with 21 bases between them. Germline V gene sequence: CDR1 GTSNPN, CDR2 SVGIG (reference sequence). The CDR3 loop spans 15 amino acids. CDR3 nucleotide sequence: TGTGCCTGGGCCAGGCGGATGGGGCTCGGGGAGACCCAGTACTTC. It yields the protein CAWARRMGLGETQYF. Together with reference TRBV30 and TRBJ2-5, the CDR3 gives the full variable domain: SQTIHQWPATLVQPVGSPLSLECTVEGTSNPNLYWYRQAAGRGLQLLFYSVGIGQISSEVPQNLSASRPQDRQFILSSKKLLLSDSGFYLCAWARRMGLGETQYFGPGTRLLVL.

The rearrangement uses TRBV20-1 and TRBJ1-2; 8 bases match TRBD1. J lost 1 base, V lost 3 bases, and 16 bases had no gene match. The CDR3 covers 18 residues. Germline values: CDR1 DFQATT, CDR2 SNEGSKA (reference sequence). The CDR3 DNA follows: TGCAGTGCTAGTGTCCTTGTGGGGCAGGGGGCAAGTAACTATGGCTACACCTTC. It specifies CSASVLVGQGASNYGYTF.

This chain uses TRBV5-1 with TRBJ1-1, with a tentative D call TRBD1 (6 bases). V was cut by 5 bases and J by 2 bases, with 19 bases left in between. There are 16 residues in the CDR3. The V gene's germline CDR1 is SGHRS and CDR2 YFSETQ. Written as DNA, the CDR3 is TGCGCCAGCAGTCCCCGGACAGCGGTCGGAAACACTGAAGCTTTCTTT. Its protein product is CASSPRTAVGNTEAFF.

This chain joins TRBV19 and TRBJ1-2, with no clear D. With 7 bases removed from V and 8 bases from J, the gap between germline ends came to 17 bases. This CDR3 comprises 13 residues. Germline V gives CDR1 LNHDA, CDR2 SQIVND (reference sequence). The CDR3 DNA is TGTGCCAGTACCCCCTGGGAGCCGAGGGGCTACACCTTC. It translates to CASTPWEPRGYTF. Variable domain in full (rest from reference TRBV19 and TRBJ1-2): DGGITQSPKYLFRKEGQNVTLSCEQNLNHDAMYWYRQDPGQGLRLIYYSQIVNDFQKGDIAEGYSVSREKKESFPLTVTSAQKNPTAFYLCASTPWEPRGYTFGSGTRLTVV.

CDR3 region: CSGGAGEAFF. CDR3 in DNA: TGCAGCGGCGGAGCCGGTGAAGCTTTCTTT. The rearrangement uses TRBV29-1 and TRBJ1-1; no clear D gene. There are 10 residues in the CDR3. The V end was cut by 7 bases, the J end by 7 bases, with 10 bases between. Germline lookup yields CDR1 SQVTM and CDR2 ANQGSEA.

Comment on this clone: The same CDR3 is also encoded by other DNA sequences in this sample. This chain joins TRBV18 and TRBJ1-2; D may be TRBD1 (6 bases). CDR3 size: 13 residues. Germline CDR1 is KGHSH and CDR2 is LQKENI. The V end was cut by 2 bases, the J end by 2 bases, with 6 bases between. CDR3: CASSPDRNYGYTF. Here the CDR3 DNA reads TGTGCCAGCTCACCAGACAGGAACTATGGCTACACCTTC.

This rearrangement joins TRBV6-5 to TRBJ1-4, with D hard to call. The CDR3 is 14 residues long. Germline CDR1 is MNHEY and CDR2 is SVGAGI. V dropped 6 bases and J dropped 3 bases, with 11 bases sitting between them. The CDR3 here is CASSPRGANEKLFF. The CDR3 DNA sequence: TGTGCCAGCAGCCCGCGGGGAGCTAATGAAAAACTGTTTTTT.

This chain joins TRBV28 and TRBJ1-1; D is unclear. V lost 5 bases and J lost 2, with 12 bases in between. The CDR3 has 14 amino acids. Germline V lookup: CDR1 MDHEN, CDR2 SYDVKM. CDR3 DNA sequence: TGTGCCAGCAGTCTTCCGGGGAGAAACACTGAAGCTTTCTTT. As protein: CASSLPGRNTEAFF.

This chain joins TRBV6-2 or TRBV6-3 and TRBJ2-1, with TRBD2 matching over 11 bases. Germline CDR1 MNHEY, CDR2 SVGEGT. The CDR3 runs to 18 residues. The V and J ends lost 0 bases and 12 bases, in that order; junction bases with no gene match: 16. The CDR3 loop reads CASSYSRLAGGPGLGQFF. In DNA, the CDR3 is TGTGCCAGCAGTTACTCGAGGCTAGCGGGGGGCCCCGGGCTGGGGCAGTTCTTC.

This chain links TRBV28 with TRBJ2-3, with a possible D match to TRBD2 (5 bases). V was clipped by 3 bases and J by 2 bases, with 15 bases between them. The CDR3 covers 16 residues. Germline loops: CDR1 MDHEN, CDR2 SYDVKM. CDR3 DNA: TGTGCCAGCAGTTTCGGGTCGGGGAGCCCCACAGATACGCAGTATTTT. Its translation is CASSFGSGSPTDTQYF.

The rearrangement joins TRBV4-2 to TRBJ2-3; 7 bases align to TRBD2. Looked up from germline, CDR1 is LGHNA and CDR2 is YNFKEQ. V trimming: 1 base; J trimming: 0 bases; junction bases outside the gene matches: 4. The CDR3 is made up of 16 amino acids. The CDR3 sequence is CASSQGGGASTDTQYF. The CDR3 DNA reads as TGTGCCAGCAGCCAAGGGGGGGGTGCTAGCACAGATACGCAGTATTTT.